Below are 27 T cell receptor beta chains sequenced from a single sample in a study of graft-versus-host responses after intestinal transplantation (TCRdb year 2021). Preparation of the library involved the immunoSEQ multiplex PCR assay. TCRdb's version of the immuneACCESS table is confined to in-frame rearrangements and falls short of the full clone set. An unresolved V gene accounts for under half of the shortfall where checked; the remainder is of unknown origin. The sample includes tens of thousands of clones, with 80% to 95% observed a single time. The ten largest clones take up 0.55% to 0.75% of the sample. The sequencing here drew on PBMCs, taken 98 days after intestinal transplantation. The receptors were gathered from a human patient who received an intestinal transplant, so some T cells may come from the graft donor.

The chain employs TRBV5-1 and TRBJ1-1; TRBD1 is a possible D gene (6 bases). This CDR3 is built from 15 residues. From germline, CDR1 is SGHRS and CDR2 YFSETQ. V was trimmed by 0 bases and J by 0 bases, leaving 9 bases between them. The CDR3 sequence: CASSLDRAMNTEAFF. CDR3 coding DNA: TGCGCCAGCAGCTTGGACAGGGCCATGAACACTGAAGCTTTCTTT. Full variable domain (rest looked up from reference TRBV5-1 and TRBJ1-1): KAGVTQTPRYLIKTRGQQVTLSCSPISGHRSVSWYQQTPGQGLQFLFEYFSETQRNKGNFPGRFSGRQFSNSRSEMNVSTLELGDSALYLCASSLDRAMNTEAFFGQGTRLTVV.

The chain recombines TRBV4-2 with TRBJ2-5, with 7 bases identical to TRBD2. Unmatched junction bases numbered 11, after V lost 5 bases and J lost 2 bases. The CDR3 spans 16 residues. Per germline, CDR1 LGHNA and CDR2 YNFKEQ. The CDR3 coding sequence is TGTGCCAGCAGCTCTCAGGTGAAGGGAGGGCAAGAGACCCAGTACTTC. Residues: CASSSQVKGGQETQYF.

The chain links TRBV19 to TRBJ2-1; D is unclear. From germline, CDR1 is LNHDA and CDR2 SQIVND (reference sequence). The CDR3 is 14 residues long. The V end was cut by 5 bases, the J end by 4 bases, with 12 bases between. CDR3 nucleotides: TGTGCCAGTAGTCACCGGGCCTTTTACAATGAGCAGTTCTTC. Residues: CASSHRAFYNEQFF.

The genes are TRBV29-1 and TRBJ1-2; D unclear. The CDR3 extends over 11 amino acids. V was trimmed by 7 bases and J by 6 bases, leaving 12 bases between them. Germline V gene sequence: CDR1 SQVTM, CDR2 ANQGSEA. The CDR3 reads CSAKAADGYTF. DNA for the CDR3: TGCAGCGCAAAGGCGGCGGATGGCTACACCTTC.

The V gene is TRBV4-1, the J gene TRBJ2-7, with D unclear. Between the trimmed V and J ends, which lost 5 bases and 0 bases, there was a span of 14 bases. The CDR3 extends over 15 amino acids. CDR1 and CDR2 (germline): MGHRA, YSYEKL. The chain's CDR3 is CASSYRVWGSYEQYF. CDR3 DNA: TGCGCCAGCAGCTACCGGGTCTGGGGCTCCTACGAGCAGTACTTC.

The V call is TRBV2, the J call TRBJ2-1; D is undetermined. The germline gives CDR1 SNHLY, CDR2 FYNNEI. Trimming removed 7 bases from V and 4 bases from J, with 14 bases in between. The CDR3 has 14 residues. Written as DNA, the CDR3 is TGTGCCAGCACCCGACACTCCCTTTACAATGAGCAGTTCTTC. Translating gives CASTRHSLYNEQFF.

This clone was picked up one time. CDR3 protein: CASSFGVWPTSEQYF. CDR3 DNA: TGTGCCAGCAGCTTTGGGGTCTGGCCCACCTCCGAGCAGTACTTC. The chain is built from TRBV7-2 and TRBJ2-7; D unclear. The CDR3 is 15 residues long. Germline V gene lookup returns CDR1 SGHTA and CDR2 FQGNSA. V shed 3 bases and J shed 6 bases, with 18 bases lying between them. Combining the CDR3 with reference TRBV7-2 and TRBJ2-7 gives the whole variable domain GAGVSQSPSNKVTEKGKDVELRCDPISGHTALYWYRQSLGQGLEFLIYFQGNSAPDKSGLPSDRFSAERTGGSVSTLTIQRTQQEDSAVYLCASSFGVWPTSEQYFGPGTRLTVT.

The chain is built from TRBV19 and TRBJ2-7; 8 positions match TRBD1. The V gene's germline CDR1 is LNHDA and CDR2 SQIVND (reference sequence). J was trimmed by 4 bases and V by 10 bases; bases with no gene match: 12. CDR3 length: 14 residues. As DNA, the CDR3 is TGTGCCACTAGCTCCGGGACAGGCTTTTACGAGCAGTACTTC. Translating gives CATSSGTGFYEQYF.

The chain has TRBV6-1 and TRBJ2-5; D may be TRBD1 or TRBD2 (5 bases each). From germline, CDR1 is MNHNS and CDR2 SASEGT. The CDR3 contains 16 residues. Trimming cost V 3 bases and J 5 bases, with 19 bases left between them. CDR3 residues: CASSDQPSGRLETQYF. The CDR3 bases are TGTGCCAGCAGTGATCAGCCGTCGGGGCGGTTGGAGACCCAGTACTTC.

This clone appeared a single time. V gene TRBV6-1 combines with J gene TRBJ1-5, with 12 bases fitting TRBD1. V was clipped by 0 bases and J by 0 bases; unmatched bases: 12. Germline V gene data show CDR1 as MNHNS and CDR2 as SASEGT. This CDR3 is built from 21 residues. The CDR3 bases are TGTGCCAGCAGTGAAGCGCGGGACAGGGGGCGCGGGGTGTATAGCAATCAGCCCCAGCATTTT. Its translation: CASSEARDRGRGVYSNQPQHF.

The chain is built from TRBV11-2 and TRBJ2-1; TRBD2 matches at 7 bases. Germline CDR1 and CDR2: SGHAT and FQNNGV. With V trimmed by 2 bases and J by 5 bases, 3 bases remained unmatched. The CDR3 totals 14 residues. The CDR3 reads CASSLWEGNNEQFF. CDR3 DNA: TGTGCCAGCAGCTTATGGGAGGGTAACAATGAGCAGTTCTTC. Full variable domain (rest looked up from reference TRBV11-2 and TRBJ2-1): EAGVAQSPRYKIIEKRQSVAFWCNPISGHATLYWYQQILGQGPKLLIQFQNNGVVDDSQLPKDRFSAERLKGVDSTLKIQPAKLEDSAVYLCASSLWEGNNEQFFGPGTRLTVL.

CDR3 coding DNA: TGTGCTAGTGGTTTGGACCCATGGACTAGCGGGCCCACCGGGGAGCTGTTTTTT. Protein product: CASGLDPWTSGPTGELFF. The chain employs TRBV12-5 and TRBJ2-2; 11 nucleotides agree with TRBD2. This CDR3 has 18 amino acids. Per the germline V gene, CDR1 is LGHNT and CDR2 is FRNRAP. With V trimmed by 1 base and J by 4 bases, 8 bases remained unmatched. The full variable domain, completed using reference TRBV12-5 and TRBJ2-2, is DARVTQTPRHKVTEMGQEVTMRCQPILGHNTVFWYRQTMMQGLELLAYFRNRAPLDDSGMPKDRFSAEMPDATLATLKIQPSEPRDSAVYFCASGLDPWTSGPTGELFFGEGSRLTVL.

The rearrangement links TRBV6-6 to TRBJ1-5, with D perhaps matching TRBD1 (6 bases). This CDR3 spans 13 amino acids. V was pared by 11 bases and J by 1 base, with 12 bases between. Germline V CDR1 and CDR2: MNHNY, SVGAGI (reference sequence). CDR3 sequence: CAGRRGSNQPQHF. In DNA form, the CDR3 reads TGTGCCGGTCGTAGGGGGAGCAATCAGCCCCAGCATTTT.

The gene calls are TRBV9 and TRBJ1-1, with 7 bases identical to TRBD1. This CDR3 is 15 amino acids long. V dropped 3 bases and J dropped 0; count of bases not matched to a gene: 5. Germline values: CDR1 SGDLS, CDR2 YYNGEE. DNA for the CDR3: TGTGCCAGCAGCGACGAGACAGGGTTGAACACTGAAGCTTTCTTT. Encoded protein: CASSDETGLNTEAFF. The full variable domain, in which reference TRBV9 and TRBJ1-1 provide the parts outside the CDR3, is DSGVTQTPKHLITATGQRVTLRCSPRSGDLSVYWYQQSLDQGLQFLIQYYNGEERAKGNILERFSAQQFPDLHSELNLSSLELGDSALYFCASSDETGLNTEAFFGQGTRLTVV.

The J gene is TRBJ1-1, the V gene TRBV7-3; 7 nucleotides line up with TRBD1. The CDR3 loop spans 14 amino acids. The V gene's germline CDR1 is SGHTA and CDR2 FQGTGA. Trimming took 4 bases from V and 1 from J; bases not matched to a gene: 3. This CDR3 reads CASSWDSTNTEAFF. As DNA, the CDR3 is TGTGCCAGCAGCTGGGACAGCACGAACACTGAAGCTTTCTTT. Filled out from reference TRBV7-3 and TRBJ1-1, the complete variable domain reads GAGVSQTPSNKVTEKGKYVELRCDPISGHTALYWYRQSLGQGPEFLIYFQGTGAADDSGLPNDRFFAVRPEGSVSTLKIQRTERGDSAVYLCASSWDSTNTEAFFGQGTRLTVV.

The rearrangement joins TRBV4-1 to TRBJ1-4; possible D gene TRBD1, 6 bases. V lost 4 bases and J lost 7, with 19 bases in between. CDR1 is MGHRA and CDR2 is YSYEKL in the germline V gene. This CDR3 contains 16 residues. The CDR3 DNA reads TGCGCCAGCAGCCTCCTCAGGCCAGGGGCCTCTGAAAAACTGTTTTTT. It encodes CASSLLRPGASEKLFF.

This chain connects TRBV15 to TRBJ2-1; D may be TRBD2 (6 bases). The germline V gene encodes CDR1 LNHNV and CDR2 YYDKDF (reference sequence). CDR3 size: 15 residues. The V and J ends lost 0 bases and 3 bases respectively, with 9 bases between them. CDR3 protein: CATSRDDGGYNEQFF. As DNA, the CDR3 is TGTGCCACCAGCAGAGACGACGGGGGCTACAATGAGCAGTTCTTC.

The chain has TRBV5-7 and TRBJ2-7, with D unresolved. TRBV5-7 is treated as an ORF (open reading frame) with a function not yet certain. The CDR3 runs to 15 residues. V was clipped by 6 bases and J by 2 bases, with 18 bases between them. CDR3 nucleotide sequence: TGTGCCAGCAACCACCGGACCCTTAGCCCCTACGAGCAGTACTTC. Residues: CASNHRTLSPYEQYF.

The chain combines TRBV6-5 with TRBJ2-1; a possible D gene is TRBD2 (7 bases). Looked up from germline, CDR1 is MNHEY and CDR2 is SVGAGI. CDR3 length equals 16 residues. V lost 0 bases and J 9 bases, leaving 18 bases between the germline ends. Here the CDR3 reads CASSYSGGPFSFEQFF. CDR3 bases: TGTGCCAGCAGTTACTCCGGGGGGCCCTTTTCCTTTGAGCAGTTCTTC.

V and J are TRBV10-2 and TRBJ2-3; D gene uncertain. V lost 4 bases to trimming and J lost 4 bases, with 3 bases between them. The CDR3 loop spans 11 amino acids. The V gene's germline CDR1 is WSHSY and CDR2 SAAADI. CDR3 nucleotides: TGCGCCAGCAGTGGGTCAGATACGCAGTATTTT. It encodes CASSGSDTQYF.

A word on this clone: The junction differs from germline at one of its ends, possibly a read error. J is TRBJ1-2 and V is TRBV18; no clear D. The germline CDR1 and CDR2 sequences are KGHSH and LQKENI. There are 17 residues in the CDR3. CDR3 nucleotide sequence: TGTGCCACCTCACCTTTCCAGATTAACGGACGGCGCTATGGCTACACCTTC. As protein: CATSPFQINGRRYGYTF.

The CDR3 loop is CASSVGPALAGGWGNEQFF. CDR3 DNA sequence: TGTGCCAGCAGCGTAGGCCCTGCGTTAGCGGGAGGATGGGGCAATGAGCAGTTCTTC. The chain employs TRBV9 and TRBJ2-1; TRBD2 agrees at 10 bases. The germline V gene has CDR1 SGDLS and CDR2 YYNGEE. Unmatched junction bases numbered 15, after V lost 0 bases and J lost 6 bases. The CDR3 runs 19 residues.

The genes are TRBV5-1 and TRBJ1-1; 7 bases align to TRBD1. V lost 0 bases, J lost 1 base, and 3 bases stayed unmatched. Germline lookup yields CDR1 SGHRS and CDR2 YFSETQ. The length of the CDR3 is 15 residues. CDR3 sequence: CASSLGGTANTEAFF. Written as DNA, the CDR3 is TGCGCCAGCAGCTTGGGTGGGACAGCGAACACTGAAGCTTTCTTT.

The rearrangement uses TRBV6-1 and TRBJ1-2; D is unclear. V was cut by 2 bases and J by 5 bases, with 15 bases left in between. The CDR3 is 15 amino acids. Germline V gene sequence: CDR1 MNHNS, CDR2 SASEGT. CDR3 bases: TGTGCCAGCAGTGAATTAGTATCCCCTCTTTATGGCTACACCTTC. This gives the protein CASSELVSPLYGYTF.

The V gene is TRBV7-3, the J gene TRBJ2-2, with TRBD2 matching over 10 bases. V lost 1 base, J lost 5 bases, and 4 bases stayed unmatched. The CDR3 is 16 residues long. Per the germline V gene, CDR1 is SGHTA and CDR2 is FQGTGA. The DNA of the CDR3 is TGTGCCAGCAGCTTAAAAGCTAGCGGGGGAACCGGGGAGCTGTTTTTT. Translating gives CASSLKASGGTGELFF.

This sequence joins TRBV2 and TRBJ1-2, with a possible D match to TRBD1 (5 bases). The V gene lost 4 bases and the J gene lost 0 bases, with 9 bases spanning the gap. The germline CDR1 and CDR2 sequences are SNHLY and FYNNEI. The CDR3 length is 14 residues. Written as DNA, the CDR3 is TGTGCCAGCAGTGCCCAGGACACTAACTATGGCTACACCTTC. This encodes CASSAQDTNYGYTF.

The rearrangement joins TRBV19 to TRBJ1-2, with 7 bases matching TRBD1. This CDR3 is 15 amino acids long. V lost 8 bases to trimming and J lost 5 bases; unmatched junction nucleotides: 14. Germline CDR1 LNHDA, CDR2 SQIVND (reference sequence). The CDR3 protein is CASLPGAGGGYGYTF. CDR3 DNA sequence: TGTGCCAGTCTCCCCGGTGCAGGGGGGGGATATGGCTACACCTTC.